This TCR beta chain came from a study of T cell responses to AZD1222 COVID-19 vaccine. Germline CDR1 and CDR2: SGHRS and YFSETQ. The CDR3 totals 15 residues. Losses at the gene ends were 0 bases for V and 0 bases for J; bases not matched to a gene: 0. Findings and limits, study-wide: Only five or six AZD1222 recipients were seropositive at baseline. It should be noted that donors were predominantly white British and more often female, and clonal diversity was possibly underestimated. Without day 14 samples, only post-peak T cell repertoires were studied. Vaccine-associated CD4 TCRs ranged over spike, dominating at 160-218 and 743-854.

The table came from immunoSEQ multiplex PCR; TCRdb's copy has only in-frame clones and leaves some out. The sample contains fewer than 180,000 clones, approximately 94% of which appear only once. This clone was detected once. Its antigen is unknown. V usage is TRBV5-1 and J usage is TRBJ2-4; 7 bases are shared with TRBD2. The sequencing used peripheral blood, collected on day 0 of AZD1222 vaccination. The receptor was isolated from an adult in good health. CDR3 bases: TGCGCCAGCAGCTTGGCGGGGGGAGCCAAAAACATTCAGTACTTC. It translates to CASSLAGGAKNIQYF.